This T cell receptor beta chain was identified during a study of cytomegalovirus exposure and HLA in healthy donors. The PCR used 60 Vbeta and 13 Jbeta primers. Sequencing was performed with immunoSEQ multiplex PCR; in TCRdb, only in-frame clones are kept and a portion is missing. This table has around 110,000 clones, about 76% appearing once. The clonotype originates from a woman in her thirties in good health and CMV-seronegative. What was sequenced was PBMCs.

CDR3 loop: CASRSVPGLAGGGFF. The CDR3 bases are TGCGCCAGCAGATCGGTGCCGGGACTAGCGGGAGGAGGGTTCTTC. V gene TRBV5-1 combines with J gene TRBJ2-1, with 15 bases lining up with TRBD2. This CDR3 contains 15 residues. CDR1 is SGHRS and CDR2 is YFSETQ in the germline V gene. V shed 5 bases and J 15 bases; nucleotides not matched to a gene: 12.